This T cell receptor beta chain is drawn from a study of T cell repertoires in urothelial bladder cancer. Study-wide context: Resected lesion stages: three cT0, three cTa, three cT1, three cT2+.

In regard to this clone: Its antigen is still unknown.

Study-wide results and caveats: Urothelial carcinoma specimens: median roughly 5,600 T cells versus 25,000 to 30,000 in benign.

Clones were sequenced by immunoSEQ multiplex PCR, and TCRdb holds only the in-frame ones, with some missing. The table has approximately 9,800 clones, approximately 52% seen once. The CDR3 consists of 16 residues. Germline assignment: CDR1 SGHDT and CDR2 YYEEEE. After removal of 4 bases from V and 1 base from J, the junction contained 8 bases not matched to a gene. The source of this sequence is a human donor with urothelial carcinoma. The genes are TRBV5-6 and TRBJ2-1, with 7 nucleotides matching TRBD1. The sample consisted of tumor-infiltrating cells from bladder cancer. CDR3 in amino acids: CASSTTGDLSYNEQFF. As DNA, the CDR3 is TGTGCCAGCAGCACCACAGGGGACCTATCCTACAATGAGCAGTTCTTC. Together with reference TRBV5-6 and TRBJ2-1, the CDR3 gives the full variable domain: DAGVTQSPTHLIKTRGQQVTLRCSPKSGHDTVSWYQQALGQGPQFIFQYYEEEERQRGNFPDRFSGHQFPNYSSELNVNALLLGDSALYLCASSTTGDLSYNEQFFGPGTRLTVL.